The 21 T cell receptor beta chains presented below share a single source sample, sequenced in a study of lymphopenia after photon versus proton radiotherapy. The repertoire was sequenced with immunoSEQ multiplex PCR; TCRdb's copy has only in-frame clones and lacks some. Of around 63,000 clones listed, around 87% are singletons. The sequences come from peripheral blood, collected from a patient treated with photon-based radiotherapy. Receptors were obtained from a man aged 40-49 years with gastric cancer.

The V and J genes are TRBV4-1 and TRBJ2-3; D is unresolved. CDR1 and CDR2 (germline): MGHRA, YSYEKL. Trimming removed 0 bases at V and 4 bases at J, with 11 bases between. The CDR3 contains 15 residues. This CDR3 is CASSQDHQAPDTQYF. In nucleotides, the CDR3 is TGCGCCAGCAGCCAAGACCACCAGGCCCCAGATACGCAGTATTTT.

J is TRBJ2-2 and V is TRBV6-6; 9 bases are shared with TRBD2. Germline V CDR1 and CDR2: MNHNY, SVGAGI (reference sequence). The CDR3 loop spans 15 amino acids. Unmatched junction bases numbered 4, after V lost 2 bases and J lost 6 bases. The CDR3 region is CASSYGRGGAGELFF. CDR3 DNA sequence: TGTGCCAGCAGTTACGGCCGCGGGGGGGCCGGGGAGCTGTTTTTT.

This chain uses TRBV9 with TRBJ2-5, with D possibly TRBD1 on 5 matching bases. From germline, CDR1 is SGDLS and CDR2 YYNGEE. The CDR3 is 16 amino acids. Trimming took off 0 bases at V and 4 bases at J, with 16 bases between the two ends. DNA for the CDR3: TGTGCCAGCAGCGTAGGGGTGCAGGGTAGGGGAGAGACCCAGTACTTC. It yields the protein CASSVGVQGRGETQYF.

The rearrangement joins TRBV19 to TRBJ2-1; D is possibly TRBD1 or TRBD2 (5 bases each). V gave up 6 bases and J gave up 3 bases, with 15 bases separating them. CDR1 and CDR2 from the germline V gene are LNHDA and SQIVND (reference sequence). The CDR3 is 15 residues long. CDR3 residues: CASSDGDDVYNEQFF. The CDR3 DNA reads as TGTGCCAGTAGCGACGGGGACGACGTCTACAATGAGCAGTTCTTC.

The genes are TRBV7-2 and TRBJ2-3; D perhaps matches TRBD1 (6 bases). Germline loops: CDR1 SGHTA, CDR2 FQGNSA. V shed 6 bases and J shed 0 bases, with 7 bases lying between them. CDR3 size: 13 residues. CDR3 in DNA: TGTGCCAGCAGGAGGGGGAGCACAGATACGCAGTATTTT. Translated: CASRRGSTDTQYF.

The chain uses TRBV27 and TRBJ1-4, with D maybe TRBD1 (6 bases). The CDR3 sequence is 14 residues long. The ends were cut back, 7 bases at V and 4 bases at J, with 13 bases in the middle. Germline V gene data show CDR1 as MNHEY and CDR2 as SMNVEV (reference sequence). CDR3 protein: CASKWGGGNEKLFF. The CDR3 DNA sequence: TGTGCCAGCAAATGGGGAGGGGGTAATGAAAAACTGTTTTTT.

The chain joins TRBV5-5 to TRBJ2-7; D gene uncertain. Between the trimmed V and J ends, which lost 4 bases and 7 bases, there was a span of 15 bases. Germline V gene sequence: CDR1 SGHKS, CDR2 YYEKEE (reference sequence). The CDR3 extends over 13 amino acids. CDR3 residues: CASSIQAVPEQYF. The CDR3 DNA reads TGTGCCAGCAGCATCCAGGCCGTACCAGAGCAGTACTTC.

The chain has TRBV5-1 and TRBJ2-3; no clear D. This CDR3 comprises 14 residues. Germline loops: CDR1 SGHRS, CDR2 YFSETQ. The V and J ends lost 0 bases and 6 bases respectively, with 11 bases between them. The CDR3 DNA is TGCGCCAGCAGCTTGGGAGCCCCACGGGATACGCAGTATTTT. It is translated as CASSLGAPRDTQYF.

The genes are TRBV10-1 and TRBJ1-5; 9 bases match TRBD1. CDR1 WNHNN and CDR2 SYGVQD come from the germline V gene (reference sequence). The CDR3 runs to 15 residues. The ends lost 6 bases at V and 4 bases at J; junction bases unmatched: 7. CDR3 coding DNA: TGCGCCAGCAGGACCGGGACAGGGCGGAATCAGCCCCAGCATTTT. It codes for CASRTGTGRNQPQHF.

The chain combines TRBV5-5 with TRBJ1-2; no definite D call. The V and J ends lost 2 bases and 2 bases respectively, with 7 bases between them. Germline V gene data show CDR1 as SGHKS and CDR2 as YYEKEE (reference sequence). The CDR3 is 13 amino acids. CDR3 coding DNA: TGTGCCAGCAGCTTTGGCAGAAACTATGGCTACACCTTC. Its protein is CASSFGRNYGYTF.

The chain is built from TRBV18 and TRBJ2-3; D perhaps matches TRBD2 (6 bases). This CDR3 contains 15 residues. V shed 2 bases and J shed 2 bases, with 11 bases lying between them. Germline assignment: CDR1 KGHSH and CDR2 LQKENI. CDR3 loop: CASSPGGLNTDTQYF. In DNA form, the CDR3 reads TGTGCCAGCTCACCAGGGGGACTGAACACAGATACGCAGTATTTT.

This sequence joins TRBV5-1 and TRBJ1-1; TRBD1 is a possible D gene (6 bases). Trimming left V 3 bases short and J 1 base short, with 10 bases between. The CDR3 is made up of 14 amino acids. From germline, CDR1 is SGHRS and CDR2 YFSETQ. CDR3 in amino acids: CASSSTGRNTEAFF. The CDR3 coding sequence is TGCGCCAGCAGCTCAACAGGGAGGAACACTGAAGCTTTCTTT.

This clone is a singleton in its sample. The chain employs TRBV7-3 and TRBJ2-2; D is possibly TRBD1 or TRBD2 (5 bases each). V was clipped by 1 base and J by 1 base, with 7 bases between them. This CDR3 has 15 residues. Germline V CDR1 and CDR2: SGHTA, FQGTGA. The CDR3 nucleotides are TGTGCCAGCAGCTTAAATGGGGGGAACACCGGGGAGCTGTTTTTT. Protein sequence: CASSLNGGNTGELFF.

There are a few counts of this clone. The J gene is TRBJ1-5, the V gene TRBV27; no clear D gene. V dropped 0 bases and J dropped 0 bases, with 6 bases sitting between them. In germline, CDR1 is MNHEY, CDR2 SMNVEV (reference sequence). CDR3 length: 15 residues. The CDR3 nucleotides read TGTGCCAGCAGTTTATCGTGGAGTAGCAATCAGCCCCAGCATTTT. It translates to CASSLSWSSNQPQHF.

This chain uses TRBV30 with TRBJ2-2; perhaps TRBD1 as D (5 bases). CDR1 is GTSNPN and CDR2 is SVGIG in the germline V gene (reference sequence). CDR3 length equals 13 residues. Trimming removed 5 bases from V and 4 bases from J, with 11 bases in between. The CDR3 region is CAWGAMGTGELFF. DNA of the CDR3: TGTGCCTGGGGGGCGATGGGCACCGGGGAGCTGTTTTTT.

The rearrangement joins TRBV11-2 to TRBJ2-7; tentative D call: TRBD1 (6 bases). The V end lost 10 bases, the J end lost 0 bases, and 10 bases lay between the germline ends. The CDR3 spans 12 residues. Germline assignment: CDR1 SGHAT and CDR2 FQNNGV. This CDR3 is CATGTFSYEQYF. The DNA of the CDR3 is TGTGCCACCGGGACATTCTCCTACGAGCAGTACTTC.

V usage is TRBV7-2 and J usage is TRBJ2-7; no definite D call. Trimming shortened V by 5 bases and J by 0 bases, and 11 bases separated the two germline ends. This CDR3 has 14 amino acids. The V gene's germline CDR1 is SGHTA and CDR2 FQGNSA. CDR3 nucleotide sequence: TGTGCCAGCAGCCCAAGAGAGTACTCCTACGAGCAGTACTTC. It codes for CASSPREYSYEQYF.

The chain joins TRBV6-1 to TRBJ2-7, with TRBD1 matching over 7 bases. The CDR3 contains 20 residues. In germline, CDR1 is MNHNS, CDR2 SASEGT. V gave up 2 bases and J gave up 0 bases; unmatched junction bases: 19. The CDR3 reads CASSEPPGQPKFGDSYEQYF. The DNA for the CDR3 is TGTGCCAGCAGTGAACCTCCGGGACAGCCGAAATTCGGCGACTCCTACGAGCAGTACTTC.

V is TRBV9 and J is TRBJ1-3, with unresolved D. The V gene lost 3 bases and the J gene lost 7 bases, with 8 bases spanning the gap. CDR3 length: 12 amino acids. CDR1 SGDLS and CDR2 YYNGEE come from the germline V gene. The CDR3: CASSAHSNTIYF. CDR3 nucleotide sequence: TGTGCCAGCAGCGCCCACTCGAACACCATATATTTT.

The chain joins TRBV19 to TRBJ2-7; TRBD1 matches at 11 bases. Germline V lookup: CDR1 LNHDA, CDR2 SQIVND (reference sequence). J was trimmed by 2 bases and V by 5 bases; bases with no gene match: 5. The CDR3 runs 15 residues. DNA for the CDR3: TGTGCCAGTAGTTCCCGGACAGGGGGCGCCTACGAGCAGTACTTC. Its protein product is CASSSRTGGAYEQYF. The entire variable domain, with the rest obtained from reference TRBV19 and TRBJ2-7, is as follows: DGGITQSPKYLFRKEGQNVTLSCEQNLNHDAMYWYRQDPGQGLRLIYYSQIVNDFQKGDIAEGYSVSREKKESFPLTVTSAQKNPTAFYLCASSSRTGGAYEQYFGPGTRLTVT.

This CDR3 is CASSLSPGGSSDTQYF. The CDR3 region has the DNA TGTGCCAGCAGCTTAAGTCCTGGGGGTTCCTCAGATACGCAGTATTTT. The V call is TRBV7-9, the J call TRBJ2-3; tentatively, D is TRBD1 or TRBD2 (5 bases each). CDR3 size: 16 residues. Germline values: CDR1 SEHNR, CDR2 FQNEAQ (reference sequence). Trimming removed 2 bases from V and 4 bases from J, with 16 bases in between.